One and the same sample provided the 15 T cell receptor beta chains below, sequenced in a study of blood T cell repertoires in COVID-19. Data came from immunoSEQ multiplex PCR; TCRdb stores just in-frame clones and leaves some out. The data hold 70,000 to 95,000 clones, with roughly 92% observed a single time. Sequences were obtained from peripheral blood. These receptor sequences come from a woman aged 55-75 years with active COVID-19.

CDR3 region: CASSSTGTPLHF. The CDR3, as DNA: TGTGCCAGCAGCTCGACAGGGACGCCCCTCCACTTT. V usage is TRBV11-2 and J usage is TRBJ1-6; 7 bases fit TRBD1. This CDR3 region has 12 residues. Trimming removed 4 bases from V and 13 bases from J; junction bases left unmatched: 4. Germline CDR1 SGHAT, CDR2 FQNNGV.

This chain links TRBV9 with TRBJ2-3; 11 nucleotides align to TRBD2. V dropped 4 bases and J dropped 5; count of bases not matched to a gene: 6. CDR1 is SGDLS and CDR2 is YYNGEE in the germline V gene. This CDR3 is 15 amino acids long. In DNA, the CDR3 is TGTGCCAGCAGCCTTCTAGCGGGGGGTGGAGATACGCAGTATTTT. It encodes CASSLLAGGGDTQYF.

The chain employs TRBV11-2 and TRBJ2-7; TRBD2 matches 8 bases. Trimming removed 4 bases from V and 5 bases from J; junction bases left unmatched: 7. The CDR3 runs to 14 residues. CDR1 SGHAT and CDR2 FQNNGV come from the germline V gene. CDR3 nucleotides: TGTGCCAGCAGCTACGTTCGGGGGGGCCACGAGCAGTACTTC. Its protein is CASSYVRGGHEQYF.

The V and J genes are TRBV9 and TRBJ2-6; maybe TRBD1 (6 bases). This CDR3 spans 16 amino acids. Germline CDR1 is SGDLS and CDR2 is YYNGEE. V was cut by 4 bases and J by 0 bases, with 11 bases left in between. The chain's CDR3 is CASSHGQSSGANVLTF. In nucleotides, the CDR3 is TGTGCCAGCAGCCACGGACAGAGCTCTGGGGCCAACGTCCTGACTTTC.

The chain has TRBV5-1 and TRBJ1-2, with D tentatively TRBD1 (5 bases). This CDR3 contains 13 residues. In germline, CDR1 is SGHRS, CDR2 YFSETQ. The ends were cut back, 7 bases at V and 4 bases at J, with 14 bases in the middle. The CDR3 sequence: CASSTSGIYGYTF. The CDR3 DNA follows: TGCGCCAGCTCTACGTCAGGGATCTATGGCTACACCTTC.

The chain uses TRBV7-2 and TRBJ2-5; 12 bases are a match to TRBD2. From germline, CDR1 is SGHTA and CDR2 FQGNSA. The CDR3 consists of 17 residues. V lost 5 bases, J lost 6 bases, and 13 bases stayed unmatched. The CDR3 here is CASSPGMRTSGIQTQYF. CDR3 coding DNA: TGTGCCAGCAGCCCGGGAATGAGGACTAGCGGGATCCAGACCCAGTACTTC.

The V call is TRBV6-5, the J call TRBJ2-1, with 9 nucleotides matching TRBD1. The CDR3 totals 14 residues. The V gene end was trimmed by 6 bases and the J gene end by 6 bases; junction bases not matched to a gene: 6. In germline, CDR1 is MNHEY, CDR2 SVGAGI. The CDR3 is CASSQEQGANEQFF. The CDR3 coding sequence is TGTGCCAGCAGCCAAGAACAGGGGGCCAATGAGCAGTTCTTC.

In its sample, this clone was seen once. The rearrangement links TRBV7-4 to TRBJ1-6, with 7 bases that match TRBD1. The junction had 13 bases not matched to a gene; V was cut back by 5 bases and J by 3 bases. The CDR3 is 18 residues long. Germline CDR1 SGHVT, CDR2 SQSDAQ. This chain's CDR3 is CASSPEWGQLFYNSPLHF. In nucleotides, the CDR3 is TGTGCCAGCAGCCCAGAGTGGGGACAGTTGTTCTATAATTCACCCCTCCACTTT.

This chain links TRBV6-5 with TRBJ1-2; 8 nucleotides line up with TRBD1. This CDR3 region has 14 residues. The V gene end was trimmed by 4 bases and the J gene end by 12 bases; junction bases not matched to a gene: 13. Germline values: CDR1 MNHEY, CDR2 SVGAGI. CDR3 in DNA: TGTGCCAGCAGTTCCACCGACTGGGACAGGAGACACACCTTC. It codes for CASSSTDWDRRHTF.

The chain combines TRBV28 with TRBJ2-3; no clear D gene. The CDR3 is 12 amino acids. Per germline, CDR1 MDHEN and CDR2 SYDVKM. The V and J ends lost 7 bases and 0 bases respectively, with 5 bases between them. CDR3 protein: CASMTSTDTQYF. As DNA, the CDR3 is TGTGCCAGCATGACTAGCACAGATACGCAGTATTTT.

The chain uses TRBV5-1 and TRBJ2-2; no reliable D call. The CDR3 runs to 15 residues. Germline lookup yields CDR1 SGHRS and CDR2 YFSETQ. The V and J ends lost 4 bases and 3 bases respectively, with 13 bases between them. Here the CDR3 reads CASSRSSRDTGELFF. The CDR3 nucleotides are TGCGCCAGCAGCCGCTCTAGTCGGGACACCGGGGAGCTGTTTTTT.

The chain's CDR3 is CASSSSGQEGTEAFF. In nucleotides, the CDR3 is TGCGCCAGCAGCTCTTCGGGACAGGAAGGCACTGAAGCTTTCTTT. The gene calls are TRBV5-1 and TRBJ1-1, with 8 bases identical to TRBD1. CDR3 length: 15 amino acids. The junction had 8 bases not matched to a gene; V was cut back by 3 bases and J by 4 bases. Germline V gives CDR1 SGHRS, CDR2 YFSETQ. Full variable domain (remainder filled in from reference TRBV5-1 and TRBJ1-1): KAGVTQTPRYLIKTRGQQVTLSCSPISGHRSVSWYQQTPGQGLQFLFEYFSETQRNKGNFPGRFSGRQFSNSRSEMNVSTLELGDSALYLCASSSSGQEGTEAFFGQGTRLTVV.

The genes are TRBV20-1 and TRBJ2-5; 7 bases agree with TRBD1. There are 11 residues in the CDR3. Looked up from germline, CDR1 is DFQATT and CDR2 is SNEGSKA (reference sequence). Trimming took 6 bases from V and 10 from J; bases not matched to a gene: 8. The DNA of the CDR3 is TGCAGTGCGGACCCGGGACAGAACCAGTACTTC. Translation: CSADPGQNQYF.

CDR3 coding DNA: TGTGCCAGCAGCGTTGGGGCCCAAGGAGGAAACACCATATATTTT. Its protein is CASSVGAQGGNTIYF. The chain uses TRBV9 and TRBJ1-3; a weak D match, TRBD1 (5 bases). CDR1 SGDLS and CDR2 YYNGEE come from the germline V gene. The CDR3 covers 15 residues. V was pared by 2 bases and J by 4 bases, with 13 bases between.

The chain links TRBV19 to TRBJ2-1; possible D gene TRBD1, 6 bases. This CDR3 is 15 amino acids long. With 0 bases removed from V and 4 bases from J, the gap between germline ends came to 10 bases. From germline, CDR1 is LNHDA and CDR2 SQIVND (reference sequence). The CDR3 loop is CASSIDGRGYNEQFF. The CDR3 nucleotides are TGTGCCAGTAGTATAGACGGCAGGGGATACAATGAGCAGTTCTTC.